Below are 3 T cell receptor beta chains sequenced from a single sample in a study of blood T cell repertoires in COVID-19. Profiled with immunoSEQ multiplex PCR; TCRdb holds only in-frame clones, not every one. Of 310,000 or so clones listed, roughly 87% were seen once; the top ten hold around 9%. The sequenced sample consisted of PBMCs or T cells enriched from blood (not recorded which). These receptor sequences come from a woman between 18 and 29 years old who had recovered from COVID-19.

The rearrangement links TRBV7-9 to TRBJ1-1, with 8 bases lining up with TRBD1. CDR1 is SEHNR, CDR2 FQNEAQ, per germline (reference sequence). The junction had 12 bases not matched to a gene; V was cut back by 5 bases and J by 4 bases. CDR3 length: 16 residues. CDR3 sequence reads: CASSPEPGQGFTEAFF. CDR3 nucleotide sequence: TGTGCCAGCAGCCCCGAGCCCGGACAGGGATTCACTGAAGCTTTCTTT.

J is TRBJ2-5 and V is TRBV28; 8 positions match TRBD2. CDR1 and CDR2 from the germline V gene are MDHEN and SYDVKM. The ends lost 2 bases at V and 1 base at J; junction bases unmatched: 6. The CDR3 runs to 16 residues. The CDR3 region is CASSLGKRGIQETQYF. CDR3 DNA: TGTGCCAGCAGTTTAGGCAAGCGGGGGATCCAAGAGACCCAGTACTTC.

The V call is TRBV4-2, the J call TRBJ2-5; TRBD1 matches at 9 bases. The CDR3 loop spans 15 amino acids. V lost 0 bases and J lost 4; bases outside the gene matches: 3. The germline gives CDR1 LGHNA, CDR2 YNFKEQ. The CDR3 bases are TGTGCCAGCAGCCAAGAAGGACAGGGGAGAGAGACCCAGTACTTC. It translates to CASSQEGQGRETQYF.